This TCR beta chain was found in a study of metastatic and nonmetastatic thyroid tumors. The wider study: Across peripheral blood and tumor or nodule tissue samples taken from malignant and benign thyroid patients, the repertoires were compared with one another. Regarding the study as a whole: Reports indicated that malignant thyroid tumors showed significantly higher TCR beta diversity than benign nodules did, in blood and tumor.

Before thyroid surgery, none of the patients had received any treatment. In its sample, this clone is medium-sized. What it binds is unknown. This CDR3 is 11 amino acids long. Germline CDR1 reads SNHLY; CDR2 reads FYNNEI. V lost 5 bases and J 4 bases, leaving 5 bases between the germline ends. Via MiXCR, TCRdb re-called the PCR reads. The data show about 13,000 clones, with approximately 23% seen just once and around 12% held by the top ten. Sequenced material: adjacent normal tissue. The chain recombines TRBV2 with TRBJ1-2; no clear D. This clonotype was sampled from a female donor with papillary thyroid cancer or a benign thyroid nodule (not recorded which). Some clones in this sample may be carry-over from other donors' samples. The CDR3 sequence: CASSYSYGYTF. Here the CDR3 DNA reads TGTGCCAGCAGTTACAGCTATGGCTACACCTTC.